Presented here are 30 T cell receptor beta chains from one specimen sequenced in a study of shared clonotypes between healthy human individuals. Measured with immunoSEQ multiplex PCR; TCRdb has only the in-frame clones, and not every one. The table shows 2.5 million or so clones, with around nine tenths occurring only once. Sequenced: naive CD4+ T cells sorted from blood. Subset of the sample: CD45RA+ positively selected. The receptors come from a man aged 18 to 29 in good health.

The gene calls are TRBV19 and TRBJ2-7; 10 positions agree with TRBD1. This CDR3 spans 15 amino acids. Germline V lookup: CDR1 LNHDA, CDR2 SQIVND (reference sequence). Unmatched junction bases numbered 11, after V lost 6 bases and J lost 6 bases. The CDR3 loop is CASSTPPGQGTEQYF. CDR3 DNA: TGTGCCAGTAGCACACCGCCGGGACAGGGGACCGAGCAGTACTTC.

The chain joins TRBV14 to TRBJ2-2; TRBD1 is a possible D gene (6 bases). Trimming removed 3 bases from V and 1 base from J, with 9 bases in between. CDR1 is SGHDN, CDR2 FVKESK, per germline. The length of the CDR3 is 15 residues. For the CDR3, the DNA is TGTGCCAGCAGCCACCGGACAGTGAACACCGGGGAGCTGTTTTTT. Protein sequence: CASSHRTVNTGELFF. Looking up the rest from reference TRBV14 and TRBJ2-2 gives the full variable domain: EAGVTQFPSHSVIEKGQTVTLRCDPISGHDNLYWYRRVMGKEIKFLLHFVKESKQDESGMPNNRFLAERTGGTYSTLKVQPAELEDSGVYFCASSHRTVNTGELFFGEGSRLTVL.

This chain joins TRBV5-1 and TRBJ2-3; 8 positions agree with TRBD2. The V gene's germline CDR1 is SGHRS and CDR2 YFSETQ. The V and J ends lost 1 base and 4 bases, in that order; junction bases with no gene match: 5. The CDR3 is 15 residues long. Here the CDR3 reads CASSLRLASPDTQYF. Written as DNA, the CDR3 is TGCGCCAGCAGCTTGAGACTAGCGAGTCCAGATACGCAGTATTTT.

The rearrangement joins TRBV4-3 to TRBJ1-4; D not resolved. Germline loops: CDR1 LGHNA, CDR2 YSLEER. V was pared by 1 base and J by 4 bases, with 4 bases between. This CDR3 has 13 residues. The CDR3 nucleotides are TGCGCCAGCAGCCAAGGCCATAATGAAAAACTGTTTTTT. Encoded protein: CASSQGHNEKLFF.

The chain employs TRBV4-3 and TRBJ2-4, with D unclear. Trimming took 3 bases from V and 0 from J, leaving 6 bases between them. CDR3 size: 14 residues. Germline-derived CDR1 and CDR2 are LGHNA and YSLEER. The CDR3 DNA is TGCGCCAGCAGCCATACGGGAGCCAAAAACATTCAGTACTTC. Its protein is CASSHTGAKNIQYF.

The table lists this clone with a count of one. The rearrangement joins TRBV28 to TRBJ1-2; TRBD1 matches at 7 bases. The V segment lost 3 bases and the J segment 3 bases; nucleotides outside the gene matches: 4. CDR1 MDHEN and CDR2 SYDVKM come from the germline V gene. The CDR3 covers 14 residues. CDR3 coding DNA: TGTGCCAGCAGTTTGACGGACAGGTACTATGGCTACACCTTC. This sequence encodes CASSLTDRYYGYTF.

This CDR3 is CASSPTASSYEQYF. CDR3 DNA: TGTGCCAGCAGTCCGACGGCCAGCTCCTACGAGCAGTACTTC. The rearrangement uses TRBV25-1 and TRBJ2-7; D gene uncertain. CDR1 is MGHDK and CDR2 is SYGVNS in the germline V gene. V was pared by 5 bases and J by 0 bases, with 11 bases between. The CDR3 spans 14 residues.

The genes are TRBV29-1 and TRBJ2-7; D unclear. Germline V lookup: CDR1 SQVTM, CDR2 ANQGSEA. There are 13 residues in the CDR3. Trimming left V 1 base short and J 1 base short, with 8 bases between. The CDR3 bases are TGCAGCGTTGAAGCCGACAATTCCTACGAGCAGTACTTC. It translates to CSVEADNSYEQYF.

The genes are TRBV28 and TRBJ1-2; tentative D call: TRBD1 (5 bases). V was cut by 5 bases and J by 8 bases, with 18 bases left in between. This CDR3 is built from 14 residues. In germline, CDR1 is MDHEN, CDR2 SYDVKM. In DNA, the CDR3 is TGTGCCAGCAGTCCAACCCCGGGGGTTAGGGGCTACACCTTC. Translating gives CASSPTPGVRGYTF.

CDR3 region: CASSLAGRNSGIWEQYF. In DNA, the CDR3 is TGTGCCAGCAGCTTAGCTGGACGCAATAGTGGGATATGGGAGCAGTACTTC. This rearrangement joins TRBV5-5 to TRBJ2-7; unclear D gene. In germline, CDR1 is SGHKS, CDR2 YYEKEE (reference sequence). Between the trimmed V and J ends, which lost 2 bases and 7 bases, there was a span of 25 bases. This CDR3 contains 17 residues.

The genes are TRBV7-2 and TRBJ2-5, with D perhaps TRBD1 (6 bases). V lost 5 bases and J 3 bases, leaving 13 bases between the germline ends. Germline V CDR1 and CDR2: SGHTA, FQGNSA. The CDR3 consists of 14 residues. DNA for the CDR3: TGTGCCAGCAGCAAATGGGGACAAGAAGAGACCCAGTACTTC. Amino acids: CASSKWGQEETQYF.

CDR3 coding DNA: TGCGCCAGCAGCCTTTGGGTGGGGGGCCCCCAAGAGACCCAGTACTTC. Protein: CASSLWVGGPQETQYF. The chain is built from TRBV5-1 and TRBJ2-5; either TRBD1 or TRBD2 may supply D (6 bases each). Germline loops: CDR1 SGHRS, CDR2 YFSETQ. The CDR3 is 16 residues long. V lost 4 bases, J lost 1 base, and 17 bases lay in between.

This chain uses TRBV25-1 with TRBJ2-1, with TRBD2 identical over 10 bases. Germline V gene lookup returns CDR1 MGHDK and CDR2 SYGVNS. This CDR3 has 17 residues. V lost 4 bases, J lost 9 bases, and 15 bases stayed unmatched. The DNA of the CDR3 is TGTGCCAGCAGTGTCTCGCGGCTAGCGGGAGTAGTAGGTGAGCAGTTCTTC. As protein: CASSVSRLAGVVGEQFF.

CDR3 nucleotides: TGTGCCAGCAGCCATGAAACAGGGATTCCTGGCTACACCTTC. Its translation: CASSHETGIPGYTF. V usage is TRBV5-5 and J usage is TRBJ1-2, with D possibly matching TRBD1 (6 bases). Per germline, CDR1 SGHKS and CDR2 YYEKEE (reference sequence). The germline V and J ends were trimmed by 4 bases and 7 bases, with 17 bases remaining between them. The length of the CDR3 is 14 residues.

This clone appeared once. The chain uses TRBV18 and TRBJ2-7; TRBD2 matches 13 bases. With 3 bases clipped from V and 0 bases from J, the junction kept 8 bases outside the gene matches. In germline, CDR1 is KGHSH, CDR2 LQKENI. This CDR3 has 18 amino acids. The chain's CDR3 is CASSPTLGLAGSSYEQYF. CDR3 DNA: TGTGCCAGCTCACCTACGCTGGGACTAGCGGGAAGCTCCTACGAGCAGTACTTC.

A single count supports this clone. The rearrangement links TRBV6-1 to TRBJ1-4, with 8 bases that match TRBD1. CDR1 and CDR2 from the germline V gene are MNHNS and SASEGT. Trimming took 2 bases from V and 8 from J; bases not matched to a gene: 7. This CDR3 has 15 amino acids. DNA for the CDR3: TGTGCCAGCAGTGAATCAGGGGGCGTCAGAGAAAAACTGTTTTTT. This sequence encodes CASSESGGVREKLFF.

This chain links TRBV7-8 with TRBJ2-2; D may be TRBD1 (5 bases). V lost 4 bases, J lost 4 bases, and 10 bases lay in between. This CDR3 comprises 14 residues. Germline values: CDR1 SGHVS, CDR2 FQNEAQ. The CDR3 is CASSYLQGTGELFF. The CDR3 bases are TGTGCCAGCAGCTATTTGCAGGGCACCGGGGAGCTGTTTTTT.

This clone was counted only a few times. The chain joins TRBV27 to TRBJ1-4, with D perhaps TRBD1 (5 bases). Germline V gene data show CDR1 as MNHEY and CDR2 as SMNVEV (reference sequence). The ends were cut back, 3 bases at V and 7 bases at J, with 12 bases in the middle. CDR3 length equals 14 residues. The CDR3, as DNA: TGTGCCAGCAGTTTGAGGGGAGGGATTGAAAAACTGTTTTTT. Protein product: CASSLRGGIEKLFF.

This chain joins TRBV5-1 and TRBJ2-5; a possible D gene is TRBD2 (7 bases). This CDR3 comprises 16 residues. Germline lookup yields CDR1 SGHRS and CDR2 YFSETQ. The V and J ends lost 4 bases and 4 bases respectively, with 20 bases between them. The CDR3 is CASSPASSGGGETQYF. The CDR3 DNA reads TGCGCCAGCAGCCCCGCCTCTAGCGGAGGGGGAGAGACCCAGTACTTC.

This chain uses TRBV15 with TRBJ2-1; maybe TRBD2 (6 bases). CDR3 size: 15 residues. V was trimmed by 4 bases and J by 4 bases, leaving 14 bases between them. Germline assignment: CDR1 LNHNV and CDR2 YYDKDF (reference sequence). The chain's CDR3 is CATSNRDLPYNEQFF. The CDR3 DNA reads TGTGCCACCAGCAACCGGGACTTACCTTACAATGAGCAGTTCTTC.

This clone appeared a few times. The gene calls are TRBV5-4 and TRBJ1-1; TRBD1 matches 9 bases. CDR3 length: 12 residues. Germline V CDR1 and CDR2: SGHNT, YYREEE (reference sequence). Unmatched junction bases numbered 5, after V lost 4 bases and J lost 10 bases. CDR3 region: CASSVPDRGAFF. DNA of the CDR3: TGTGCCAGCAGCGTACCGGACAGGGGAGCTTTCTTT.

The genes are TRBV7-3 and TRBJ2-2; 10 nucleotides align to TRBD2. Trimming cost V 0 bases and J 7 bases; bases outside gene matches: 17. The CDR3 has 20 amino acids. The germline CDR1 and CDR2 sequences are SGHTA and FQGTGA. CDR3 sequence reads: CASSLTFLAGASDVNGELFF. DNA for the CDR3: TGTGCCAGCAGCTTAACGTTCCTAGCGGGGGCCTCCGATGTTAACGGGGAGCTGTTTTTT.

The count of this clone is one. The V call is TRBV5-4, the J call TRBJ2-1; D uncertain. Germline V gene sequence: CDR1 SGHNT, CDR2 YYREEE (reference sequence). The CDR3 runs to 11 residues. With 5 bases removed from V and 7 bases from J, the gap between germline ends came to 7 bases. The CDR3 sequence is CASSFGNEQFF. The CDR3 region has the DNA TGTGCCAGCAGTTTCGGGAATGAGCAGTTCTTC.

The chain couples TRBV30 to TRBJ2-5; TRBD1 matches 7 bases. The CDR3 runs to 13 residues. Unmatched junction bases numbered 5, after V lost 7 bases and J lost 0 bases. Germline V lookup: CDR1 GTSNPN, CDR2 SVGIG (reference sequence). The CDR3 protein is CASHRGNQETQYF. The CDR3 bases are TGTGCCTCCCACAGGGGAAACCAAGAGACCCAGTACTTC.

CDR3 coding DNA: TGTGCCAGCAGGGAAGCCACGCAGTATTTT. Its protein product is CASREATQYF. The chain employs TRBV6-6 and TRBJ2-3; D call uncertain. Per germline, CDR1 MNHNY and CDR2 SVGAGI (reference sequence). CDR3 length equals 10 residues. V dropped 6 bases and J dropped 9 bases, with 7 bases sitting between them.

This rearrangement joins TRBV5-1 to TRBJ2-2, with D possibly being TRBD1 (5 bases). V was shortened by 0 bases and J by 0 bases, with 9 bases between the two germline ends. Germline V gives CDR1 SGHRS, CDR2 YFSETQ. The CDR3 has 16 residues. The CDR3 spells CASSLEGRANTGELFF. CDR3 in DNA: TGCGCCAGCAGCTTGGAGGGCAGGGCGAACACCGGGGAGCTGTTTTTT.

The rearrangement uses TRBV5-1 and TRBJ2-5, with D unclear. CDR3 length: 13 residues. The V gene lost 5 bases and the J gene lost 1 base, with 9 bases spanning the gap. Germline CDR1 SGHRS, CDR2 YFSETQ. CDR3 in amino acids: CASSRVPQETQYF. In nucleotides, the CDR3 is TGCGCCAGCAGTCGCGTGCCCCAAGAGACCCAGTACTTC.

The rearrangement links TRBV4-1 to TRBJ1-5; D gene unclear. The V gene lost 3 bases and the J gene lost 5 bases, with 14 bases spanning the gap. The CDR3 covers 15 residues. CDR1 is MGHRA and CDR2 is YSYEKL in the germline V gene. The chain's CDR3 is CASSQEGSMDQPQHF. The CDR3 DNA sequence: TGCGCCAGCAGCCAGGAAGGTTCAATGGATCAGCCCCAGCATTTT.

V and J are TRBV7-2 and TRBJ1-1, with D possibly matching TRBD1 (5 bases). Germline V gene data show CDR1 as SGHTA and CDR2 as FQGNSA. The CDR3 extends over 13 amino acids. V gave up 5 bases and J gave up 4 bases, with 11 bases separating them. This CDR3 is CASSHRDRTEAFF. CDR3 bases: TGTGCCAGCAGCCACCGGGACCGCACTGAAGCTTTCTTT. Based on the CDR3 plus reference TRBV7-2 and TRBJ1-1, the full variable domain is GAGVSQSPSNKVTEKGKDVELRCDPISGHTALYWYRQSLGQGLEFLIYFQGNSAPDKSGLPSDRFSAERTGGSVSTLTIQRTQQEDSAVYLCASSHRDRTEAFFGQGTRLTVV.

This clone was counted once. V usage is TRBV10-1 and J usage is TRBJ2-5; perhaps D is TRBD1 or TRBD2 (5 bases each). V gave up 6 bases and J gave up 1 base, with 12 bases separating them. Germline V CDR1 and CDR2: WNHNN, SYGVQD (reference sequence). The length of the CDR3 is 14 residues. The CDR3 loop reads CASSPGGSQETQYF. The CDR3, as DNA: TGCGCCAGCAGCCCTGGGGGAAGCCAAGAGACCCAGTACTTC.